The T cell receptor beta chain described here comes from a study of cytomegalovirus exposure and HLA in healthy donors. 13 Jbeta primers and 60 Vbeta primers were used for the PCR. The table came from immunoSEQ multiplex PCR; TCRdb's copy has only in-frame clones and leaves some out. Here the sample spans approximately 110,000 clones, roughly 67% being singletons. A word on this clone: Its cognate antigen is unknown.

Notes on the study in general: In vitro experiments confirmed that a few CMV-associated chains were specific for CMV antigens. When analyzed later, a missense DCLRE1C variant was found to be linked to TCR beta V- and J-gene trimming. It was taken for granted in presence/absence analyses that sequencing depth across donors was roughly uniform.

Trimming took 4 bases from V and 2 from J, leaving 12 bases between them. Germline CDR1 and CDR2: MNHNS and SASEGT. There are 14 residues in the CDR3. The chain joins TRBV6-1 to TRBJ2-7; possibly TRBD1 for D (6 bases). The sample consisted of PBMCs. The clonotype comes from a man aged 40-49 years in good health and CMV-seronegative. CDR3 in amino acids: CASSVNRETYEQYF. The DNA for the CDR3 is TGTGCCAGCAGTGTAAACAGGGAAACCTACGAGCAGTACTTC.